The clone carrying this TCR beta chain was detected a few times. Its antigen remains unknown. This record belongs to a study of T-cell reconstitution after alpha-beta-depleted transplantation in children. Broader study findings: Several patients had high TCRbeta diversity at day 60; it came from surviving recipient T cells and thymic progenitors. Several hundred expanded graft clones reportedly supplied alpha-beta T cells about two months after transplant. At one year after transplant, newly produced T cells mostly accounted for T-cell counts and diversity.

Germline CDR1 and CDR2: DFQATT and SNEGSKA (reference sequence). The J segment lost 10 bases and the V segment lost 3 bases, leaving 9 bases of the junction unmatched. The CDR3 sequence is 14 residues long. A library of TCRbeta sequences, prepared with unique molecular identifiers, was generated. TCRdb independently ran MiXCR on the PCR reads; one entry per CDR3 protein. The sample yields fewer than 550,000 distinct CDR3 sequences, about an eighth seen once. The TCR originated in a female patient aged 2-10 years who had a stem cell transplant for aplastic anemia, so the T cells may come from the graft donor. Here the sequenced sample was PBMCs, mostly from graft donor cells, taken 180 days after TCRalphabeta/CD19-depleted stem cell transplant. The chain combines TRBV20-1 with TRBJ2-4, with 10 bases fitting TRBD1. The CDR3 here is CSASSGTGEGIQYF. The CDR3 bases are TGCAGTGCTAGCTCCGGGACAGGGGAAGGGATTCAGTACTTC.